Sequencing of this TCR beta chain was carried out in a study of glioma-infiltrating T cells after dendritic cell vaccination. Across the study: At biweekly intervals, patients got three intradermal dendritic cell vaccine injections.

General study points: Complete blood and tumor specimen sets were limited to few patients.

About this clone: Its matching antigen is unknown.

The germline CDR1 and CDR2 sequences are SGHNT and YYREEE (reference sequence). The CDR3 runs to 14 residues. The V segment lost 4 bases and the J segment 8 bases; nucleotides outside the gene matches: 11. Amplification used 60 V beta primers and 13 J beta primers. Clones were sequenced by immunoSEQ multiplex PCR, and TCRdb holds only the in-frame ones, with some missing. There are around 62,000 clones in the sample; around 86% occur only once, and approximately 8.5% lies in the top ten. This receptor was obtained from a human donor with glioblastoma. V gene TRBV5-4 combines with J gene TRBJ1-2, with 7 bases fitting TRBD1. The starting material was blood, obtained before dendritic cell vaccination. In DNA, the CDR3 is TGTGCCAGCAGCCCCGGGACAGTAGGACCGGGCTACACCTTC. Translating gives CASSPGTVGPGYTF.